This T cell receptor beta chain is from a study of T cell changes during pregnancy in multiple sclerosis. The germline gives CDR1 LNHDA, CDR2 SQIVND (reference sequence). This CDR3 has 14 residues. Germline trimming cut 2 bases from V and 10 bases from J; bases unmatched to any gene: 10. This clone was observed once. Generated by immunoSEQ multiplex PCR, the TCRdb table keeps only in-frame clones and is missing some. The sample includes around 80,000 clones, about 92% seen only once; the top ten take over 1.1%. V and J are TRBV19 and TRBJ1-1; 7 bases align to TRBD1. The source material was peripheral blood, sampled before pregnancy. The clonotype was recovered from a female donor with multiple sclerosis, enrolled in a pregnancy study. CDR3 in DNA: TGTGCCAGTAGTATAATTACAGGGGCCCTCGCAGCTTTCTTT. As protein: CASSIITGALAAFF. Combining the CDR3 with reference TRBV19 and TRBJ1-1 gives the whole variable domain DGGITQSPKYLFRKEGQNVTLSCEQNLNHDAMYWYRQDPGQGLRLIYYSQIVNDFQKGDIAEGYSVSREKKESFPLTVTSAQKNPTAFYLCASSIITGALAAFFGQGTRLTVV.